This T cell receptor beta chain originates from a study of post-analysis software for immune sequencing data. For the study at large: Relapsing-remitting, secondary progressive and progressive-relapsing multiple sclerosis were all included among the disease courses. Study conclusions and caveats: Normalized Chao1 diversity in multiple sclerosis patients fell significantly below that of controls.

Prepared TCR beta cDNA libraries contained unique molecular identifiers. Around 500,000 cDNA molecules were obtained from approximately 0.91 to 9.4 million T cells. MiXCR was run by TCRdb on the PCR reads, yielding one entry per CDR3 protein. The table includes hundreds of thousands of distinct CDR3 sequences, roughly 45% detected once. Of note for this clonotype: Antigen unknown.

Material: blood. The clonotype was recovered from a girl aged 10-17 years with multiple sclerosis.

In DNA form, the CDR3 reads TGTGCCAGTATCGGGAACAGCTATGGCTACACCTTC. The encoded protein is CASIGNSYGYTF. The chain employs TRBV19 and TRBJ1-2, with no clear D. V dropped 7 bases and J dropped 4 bases, with 10 bases sitting between them. The germline V gene encodes CDR1 LNHDA and CDR2 SQIVND (reference sequence). The CDR3 runs to 12 residues.